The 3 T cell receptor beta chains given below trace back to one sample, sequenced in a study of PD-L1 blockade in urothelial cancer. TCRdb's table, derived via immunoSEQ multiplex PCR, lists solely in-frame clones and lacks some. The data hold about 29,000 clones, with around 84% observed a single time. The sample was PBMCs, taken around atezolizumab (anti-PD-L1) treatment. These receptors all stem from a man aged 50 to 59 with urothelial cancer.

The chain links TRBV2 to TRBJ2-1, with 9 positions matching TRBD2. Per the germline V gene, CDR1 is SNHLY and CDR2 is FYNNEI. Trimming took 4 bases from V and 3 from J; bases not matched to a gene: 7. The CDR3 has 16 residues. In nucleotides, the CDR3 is TGTGCCAGCAGTGGTAGAGGCGGGGGGGGCTACAATGAGCAGTTCTTC. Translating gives CASSGRGGGGYNEQFF.

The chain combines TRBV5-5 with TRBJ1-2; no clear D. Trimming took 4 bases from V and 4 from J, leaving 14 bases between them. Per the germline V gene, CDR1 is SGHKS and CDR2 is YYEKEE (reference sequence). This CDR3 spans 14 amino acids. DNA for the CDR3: TGTGCCAGCAGCACTATAGACGGACTCTATGGCTACACCTTC. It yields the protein CASSTIDGLYGYTF. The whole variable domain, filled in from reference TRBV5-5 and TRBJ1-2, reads DAGVTQSPTHLIKTRGQQVTLRCSPISGHKSVSWYQQVLGQGPQFIFQYYEKEERGRGNFPDRFSARQFPNYSSELNVNALLLGDSALYLCASSTIDGLYGYTFGSGTRLTVV.

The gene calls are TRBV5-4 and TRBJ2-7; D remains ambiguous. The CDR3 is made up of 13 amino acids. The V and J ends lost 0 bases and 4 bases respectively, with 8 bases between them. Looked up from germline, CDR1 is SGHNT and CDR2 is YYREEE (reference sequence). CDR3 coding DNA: TGTGCCAGCAGCTTGGATCCCGGGTACGAGCAGTACTTC. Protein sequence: CASSLDPGYEQYF.